The next 31 T cell receptor beta chains were all read from a single sample in a study of blood T cell repertoires in COVID-19. Profiled with immunoSEQ multiplex PCR; TCRdb holds only in-frame clones, not every one. The sample lists around 150,000 clones; roughly 80% were seen once. Input material: peripheral blood. All receptors derive from a woman aged 45-59 years with active or convalescent COVID-19.

This chain uses TRBV7-9 with TRBJ1-4; D is unclear. V was trimmed by 1 base and J by 8 bases, leaving 14 bases between them. CDR1 is SEHNR, CDR2 FQNEAQ, per germline (reference sequence). This CDR3 is 15 amino acids long. The CDR3 DNA follows: TGTGCCAGCAGCTTAGGGACTACCCGAGGGGAAAAACTGTTTTTT. Its protein is CASSLGTTRGEKLFF.

The J gene is TRBJ2-7, the V gene TRBV5-6, with 9 bases lining up with TRBD2. Losses at the gene ends were 2 bases for V and 7 bases for J; bases not matched to a gene: 13. The CDR3 extends over 16 amino acids. The V gene's germline CDR1 is SGHDT and CDR2 YYEEEE. The CDR3 protein is CASSFVSSGILEEQYF. DNA for the CDR3: TGTGCCAGCAGCTTTGTGTCTAGCGGGATTCTGGAAGAGCAGTACTTC.

The gene calls are TRBV11-3 and TRBJ2-2, with 7 bases identical to TRBD1. Looked up from germline, CDR1 is SGHNT and CDR2 is YENEEA. CDR3 length equals 14 residues. J was trimmed by 6 bases and V by 5 bases; bases with no gene match: 6. The CDR3 reads CASSQVRGSGELFF. CDR3 nucleotide sequence: TGTGCCAGCAGCCAGGTCAGGGGGTCCGGGGAGCTGTTTTTT.

V and J are TRBV28 and TRBJ1-2; 11 bases line up with TRBD1. Germline CDR1 reads MDHEN; CDR2 reads SYDVKM. CDR3 length: 14 amino acids. V shed 2 bases, J shed 8 bases, and the junction held 4 bases outside the gene matches. CDR3 DNA sequence: TGTGCCAGCAGTTTAGGCGGGACAGGGGGGGGCTACACCTTC. Encoded protein: CASSLGGTGGGYTF.

The chain combines TRBV5-1 with TRBJ2-7, with TRBD2 matching over 16 bases. The CDR3 loop spans 17 amino acids. The junction had 9 bases not matched to a gene; V was cut back by 2 bases and J by 7 bases. The V gene's germline CDR1 is SGHRS and CDR2 YFSETQ. The DNA of the CDR3 is TGCGCCAGCAGCTTAGTTTCGGGACTAGCGGGAGGGAGGGAGCAGTACTTC. This codes for CASSLVSGLAGGREQYF.

The chain couples TRBV2 to TRBJ2-6; a weak D match, TRBD1 (5 bases). Germline assignment: CDR1 SNHLY and CDR2 FYNNEI. With 5 bases removed from V and 2 bases from J, the gap between germline ends came to 10 bases. The CDR3 has 15 residues. For the CDR3, the DNA is TGTGCCAGCAGTAGGGAAGGGGCTGGGGCCAACGTCCTGACTTTC. Protein sequence: CASSREGAGANVLTF. Complete variable domain (other parts from reference TRBV2 and TRBJ2-6): EPEVTQTPSHQVTQMGQEVILRCVPISNHLYFYWYRQILGQKVEFLVSFYNNEISEKSEIFDDQFSVERPDGSNFTLKIRSTKLEDSAMYFCASSREGAGANVLTFGAGSRLTVL.

The chain joins TRBV29-1 to TRBJ2-5; D unresolved. Trimming cost V 5 bases and J 1 base, with 8 bases left between them. Germline loops: CDR1 SQVTM, CDR2 ANQGSEA. This CDR3 has 12 amino acids. The CDR3 spells CSVNFSQETQYF. CDR3 coding DNA: TGCAGCGTTAATTTCAGCCAAGAGACCCAGTACTTC.

This rearrangement joins TRBV7-9 to TRBJ2-5; D may be TRBD1 (6 bases). Germline-derived CDR1 and CDR2 are SEHNR and FQNEAQ (reference sequence). The CDR3 is 14 amino acids. V was cut by 4 bases and J by 5 bases, with 14 bases left in between. This CDR3 reads CASSSSQGSETQYF. Written as DNA, the CDR3 is TGTGCCAGCAGCTCATCACAGGGTTCGGAGACCCAGTACTTC.

In this sample, this clone turned up a few times. This chain links TRBV5-1 with TRBJ2-1; 7 bases agree with TRBD1. Germline V CDR1 and CDR2: SGHRS, YFSETQ. The CDR3 length is 15 residues. The V gene end was trimmed by 4 bases and the J gene end by 0 bases; junction bases not matched to a gene: 4. The CDR3 DNA follows: TGCGCCAGCAGCCTACAGGGGACCTCCTACAATGAGCAGTTCTTC. Its protein is CASSLQGTSYNEQFF. Full variable domain (rest looked up from reference TRBV5-1 and TRBJ2-1): KAGVTQTPRYLIKTRGQQVTLSCSPISGHRSVSWYQQTPGQGLQFLFEYFSETQRNKGNFPGRFSGRQFSNSRSEMNVSTLELGDSALYLCASSLQGTSYNEQFFGPGTRLTVL.

The table lists this clone with a few counts. V usage is TRBV18 and J usage is TRBJ1-2; TRBD1 matches 9 bases. Per germline, CDR1 KGHSH and CDR2 LQKENI. The V segment lost 0 bases and the J segment 2 bases; nucleotides outside the gene matches: 4. This CDR3 has 16 amino acids. The CDR3 nucleotides read TGTGCCAGCTCACCACCATGGACAGGGGAGAACTATGGCTACACCTTC. Its translation: CASSPPWTGENYGYTF.

The genes are TRBV27 and TRBJ2-7; TRBD1 is a possible D gene (6 bases). CDR1 is MNHEY and CDR2 is SMNVEV in the germline V gene (reference sequence). Trimming removed 0 bases at V and 2 bases at J, with 14 bases between. The CDR3 consists of 16 residues. CDR3 bases: TGTGCCAGCAGTTTATCGCCTACAGGGATCACCTACGAGCAGTACTTC. Translation gives CASSLSPTGITYEQYF.

This chain uses TRBV4-3 with TRBJ1-2; D may be TRBD1 (5 bases). Deletions cut 4 bases from V and 6 bases from J, with 18 bases between. Germline loops: CDR1 LGHNA, CDR2 YSLEER. CDR3 length equals 15 residues. The chain's CDR3 is CASSPFPTPRDGYTF. The CDR3 region has the DNA TGCGCCAGCAGCCCCTTCCCCACACCCAGGGATGGCTACACCTTC.

The chain joins TRBV6-5 to TRBJ2-7; 10 positions agree with TRBD2. Germline V lookup: CDR1 MNHEY, CDR2 SVGAGI. Trimming removed 5 bases from V and 4 bases from J; junction bases left unmatched: 8. CDR3 length: 15 residues. CDR3 loop: CASSRTSGEGYEQYF. The CDR3 DNA reads TGTGCCAGCAGTCGGACTAGCGGTGAGGGGTACGAGCAGTACTTC.

The chain uses TRBV5-5 and TRBJ2-3, with D unresolved. V was shortened by 0 bases and J by 2 bases, with 13 bases between the two germline ends. Germline lookup yields CDR1 SGHKS and CDR2 YYEKEE (reference sequence). This CDR3 is built from 16 residues. CDR3 residues: CASSLALQKSTDTQYF. CDR3 bases: TGTGCCAGCAGCTTGGCCCTCCAGAAATCCACAGATACGCAGTATTTT.

The chain is built from TRBV11-1 and TRBJ2-5; 7 bases line up with TRBD1. The V gene end was trimmed by 5 bases and the J gene end by 2 bases; junction bases not matched to a gene: 8. The CDR3 runs to 15 residues. Germline V gene lookup returns CDR1 SGHAT and CDR2 FQDESV (reference sequence). The CDR3 spells CASSPRTGLQETQYF. The CDR3 nucleotides are TGTGCCAGCAGCCCGCGGACAGGCCTACAAGAGACCCAGTACTTC. Combining the CDR3 with reference TRBV11-1 and TRBJ2-5 gives the whole variable domain EAEVAQSPRYKITEKSQAVAFWCDPISGHATLYWYRQILGQGPELLVQFQDESVVDDSQLPKDRFSAERLKGVDSTLKIQPAELGDSAMYLCASSPRTGLQETQYFGPGTRLLVL.

The V and J genes are TRBV7-8 and TRBJ1-1; weak D call: TRBD1 (6 bases). Trimming took 4 bases from V and 5 from J, leaving 8 bases between them. The CDR3 is 12 amino acids. Per the germline V gene, CDR1 is SGHVS and CDR2 is FQNEAQ. The CDR3 loop is CASSSQGTEAFF. The CDR3 DNA reads TGTGCCAGCAGCTCCCAGGGGACTGAAGCTTTCTTT.

V is TRBV19 and J is TRBJ2-7; D possibly corresponds to TRBD1 (6 bases). V dropped 1 base and J dropped 2 bases, with 15 bases sitting between them. Germline-derived CDR1 and CDR2 are LNHDA and SQIVND (reference sequence). The CDR3 extends over 16 amino acids. Written as DNA, the CDR3 is TGTGCCAGTAGTATAGCAGGGGATTTTAGAGCCTACGAGCAGTACTTC. Translated: CASSIAGDFRAYEQYF.

This CDR3 reads CAISEWGAIDTQYF. CDR3 nucleotides: TGTGCCATCAGTGAGTGGGGCGCGATAGATACGCAGTATTTT. The V gene is TRBV10-3, the J gene TRBJ2-3; TRBD1 might be the D (5 bases). The V gene lost 1 base and the J gene lost 5 bases, with 10 bases spanning the gap. There are 14 residues in the CDR3. Germline lookup yields CDR1 ENHRY and CDR2 SYGVKD.

J is TRBJ1-2 and V is TRBV28; D possibly corresponds to TRBD1 (6 bases). The CDR3 contains 16 residues. Trimming shortened V by 2 bases and J by 3 bases, and 16 bases separated the two germline ends. Germline loops: CDR1 MDHEN, CDR2 SYDVKM. CDR3 DNA: TGTGCCAGCAGTTTAAGTTTCGGGGGGCTCGACTATGGCTACACCTTC. Translation: CASSLSFGGLDYGYTF.

CDR3 protein: CASSQASGQGASTIYF. In DNA form, the CDR3 reads TGCGCCAGCAGCCAGGCCTCGGGACAGGGGGCGTCCACCATATATTTT. The chain joins TRBV4-3 to TRBJ1-3; 12 bases match TRBD1. CDR3 size: 16 residues. V shed 3 bases, J shed 9 bases, and the junction held 9 bases outside the gene matches. Germline loops: CDR1 LGHNA, CDR2 YSLEER.

This chain connects TRBV2 to TRBJ1-5; 8 positions agree with TRBD1. Germline lookup yields CDR1 SNHLY and CDR2 FYNNEI. Germline trimming cut 7 bases from V and 8 bases from J; bases unmatched to any gene: 7. There are 13 residues in the CDR3. The CDR3 region has the DNA TGTGCCAGCACCCGACAGGGGTTGGAGCCCCAGCATTTT. It yields the protein CASTRQGLEPQHF.

This chain links TRBV19 with TRBJ2-4, with D perhaps matching TRBD2 (5 bases). Looked up from germline, CDR1 is LNHDA and CDR2 is SQIVND (reference sequence). This CDR3 is built from 18 residues. The ends were cut back, 7 bases at V and 1 base at J, with 23 bases in the middle. The CDR3 sequence is CASTLDWARPLAKNIQYF. The DNA of the CDR3 is TGTGCCAGTACCTTGGACTGGGCCCGTCCGCTGGCCAAAAACATTCAGTACTTC.

The count of this clone is one. This chain uses TRBV7-6 with TRBJ1-1; D unclear. Germline V CDR1 and CDR2: SGHVS, FNYEAQ. Trimming stripped 2 bases from V and 2 bases from J, with 9 bases between. The CDR3 totals 14 residues. The CDR3 reads CASSLRTGNTEAFF. In DNA form, the CDR3 reads TGTGCCAGCAGCTTAAGGACGGGAAACACTGAAGCTTTCTTT.

The rearrangement links TRBV19 to TRBJ1-2; tentative D call: TRBD1 (6 bases). This CDR3 comprises 11 residues. Germline CDR1 is LNHDA and CDR2 is SQIVND (reference sequence). The germline V and J ends were trimmed by 8 bases and 3 bases, with 7 bases remaining between them. CDR3 residues: CASGQYYGYTF. CDR3 nucleotide sequence: TGTGCCAGTGGACAGTACTATGGCTACACCTTC.

This clone was observed a handful of times. V and J are TRBV3-1 (or the pseudogene TRBV3-2) and TRBJ2-7, with 9 positions matching TRBD1. The V gene end was trimmed by 7 bases and the J gene end by 5 bases; junction bases not matched to a gene: 9. CDR1 LGHDT and CDR2 YNNKEL come from the germline V gene (reference sequence). The CDR3 has 14 amino acids. The CDR3 spells CASTPGQGLNEQYF. DNA for the CDR3: TGTGCCAGCACCCCGGGACAGGGTCTCAACGAGCAGTACTTC.

This sequence joins TRBV27 and TRBJ2-4; TRBD2 is a possible D gene (5 bases). With 8 bases removed from V and 8 bases from J, the gap between germline ends came to 22 bases. Germline loops: CDR1 MNHEY, CDR2 SMNVEV (reference sequence). This CDR3 has 15 residues. CDR3 region: CASFRRRLQRDIQYF. The CDR3 DNA reads as TGTGCCAGCTTTCGGAGGCGCCTGCAAAGGGACATTCAGTACTTC.

This clone has a handful of counts. The rearrangement joins TRBV19 to TRBJ1-1, with D possibly TRBD1 on 5 matching bases. There are 12 residues in the CDR3. The V gene lost 7 bases and the J gene lost 5 bases, with 11 bases spanning the gap. Germline-derived CDR1 and CDR2 are LNHDA and SQIVND (reference sequence). CDR3 nucleotide sequence: TGTGCCAGTAACCCGGGGGGGACTGAAGCTTTCTTT. Its protein is CASNPGGTEAFF. The whole variable domain, remainder taken from reference TRBV19 and TRBJ1-1, is DGGITQSPKYLFRKEGQNVTLSCEQNLNHDAMYWYRQDPGQGLRLIYYSQIVNDFQKGDIAEGYSVSREKKESFPLTVTSAQKNPTAFYLCASNPGGTEAFFGQGTRLTVV.

The chain employs TRBV19 and TRBJ1-1, with 10 nucleotides matching TRBD1. This CDR3 region has 14 residues. Losses at the gene ends were 5 bases for V and 5 bases for J; bases not matched to a gene: 5. Germline CDR1 and CDR2: LNHDA and SQIVND (reference sequence). CDR3 in amino acids: CASSRDRGRTEAFF. Here the CDR3 DNA reads TGTGCCAGTAGTCGCGACAGGGGGCGTACTGAAGCTTTCTTT.

This clone was counted between two and nine times. V is TRBV19 and J is TRBJ2-5, with D possibly matching TRBD2 (6 bases). Germline assignment: CDR1 LNHDA and CDR2 SQIVND (reference sequence). V was cut by 5 bases and J by 4 bases, with 17 bases left in between. This CDR3 comprises 15 residues. CDR3 nucleotides: TGTGCCAGTAGTCGTCCGGCGGGGAGGCGAGAGACCCAGTACTTC. Protein sequence: CASSRPAGRRETQYF.

This chain connects TRBV5-1 to TRBJ2-7; weak D call: TRBD1 (6 bases). Germline CDR1 and CDR2: SGHRS and YFSETQ. CDR3 length: 15 amino acids. V lost 0 bases to trimming and J lost 3 bases, with 13 bases between them. Here the CDR3 DNA reads TGCGCCAGCAGCTTGGATGGGACACCCTACTACGAGCAGTACTTC. This sequence encodes CASSLDGTPYYEQYF. Full variable domain (outside the CDR3, taken from reference TRBV5-1 and TRBJ2-7): KAGVTQTPRYLIKTRGQQVTLSCSPISGHRSVSWYQQTPGQGLQFLFEYFSETQRNKGNFPGRFSGRQFSNSRSEMNVSTLELGDSALYLCASSLDGTPYYEQYFGPGTRLTVT.

This chain joins TRBV27 and TRBJ2-1, with 7 bases aligning to TRBD2. J gave up 10 bases and V 6 bases, and 24 bases lay outside the gene matches. The germline gives CDR1 MNHEY, CDR2 SMNVEV (reference sequence). The CDR3 is made up of 18 amino acids. CDR3: CASSLGWQMGGQRGEQFF. CDR3 in DNA: TGTGCCAGCAGCCTGGGTTGGCAGATGGGAGGGCAGCGGGGCGAGCAGTTCTTC.